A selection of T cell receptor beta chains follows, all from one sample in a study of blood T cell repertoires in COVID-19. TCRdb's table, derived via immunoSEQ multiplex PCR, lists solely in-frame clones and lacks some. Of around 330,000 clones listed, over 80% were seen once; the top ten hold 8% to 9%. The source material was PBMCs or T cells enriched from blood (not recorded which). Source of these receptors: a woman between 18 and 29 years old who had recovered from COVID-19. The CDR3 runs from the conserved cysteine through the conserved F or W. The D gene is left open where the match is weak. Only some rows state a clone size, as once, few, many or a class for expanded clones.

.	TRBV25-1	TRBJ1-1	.	TGTGCCAGCCGACCAATTGGGAGCGCATACACTGAAGCTTTCTTT	CASRPIGSAYTEAFF
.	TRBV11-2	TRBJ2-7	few	TGTGCCAGCAGCTCCCAGGGGTACGAGCAGTACTTC	CASSSQGYEQYF
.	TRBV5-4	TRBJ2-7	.	TGTGCCAGCAGCCCCGACTACTCCCCACCCGAGCAGTACTTC	CASSPDYSPPEQYF
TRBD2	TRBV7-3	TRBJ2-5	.	TGTGCCAGCAGCCCCCCGTCGGGAGGGGAGCGCCTTTCTCTGGAGACCCAGTACTTC	CASSPPSGGERLSLETQYF
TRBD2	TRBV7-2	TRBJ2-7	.	TGTGCCAGCAGCTTGAGACTAGCGGGAGGCCCTATCTACGAGCAGTACTTC	CASSLRLAGGPIYEQYF
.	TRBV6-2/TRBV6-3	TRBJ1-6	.	TGTGCCAGCAGTTACGGAGGATCAAGTTCACCCCTCCACTTT	CASSYGGSSSPLHF
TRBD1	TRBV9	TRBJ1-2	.	TGTGCCAGCAGCGTAGACAGGGGTCGGGTTGGCTACACCTTC	CASSVDRGRVGYTF
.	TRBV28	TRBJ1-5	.	TGTGCCAGCAGTTTGTTCGGGGAAGGTAGCAATCAGCCCCAGCATTTT	CASSLFGEGSNQPQHF
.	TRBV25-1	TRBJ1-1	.	TGTGCCAGCAGTGACCCCACGGACTTTGGGGGGGTCACTGAAGCTTTCTTT	CASSDPTDFGGVTEAFF
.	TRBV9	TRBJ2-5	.	TGTGCCAGCAGCGTGGGGGGGGCTGGAGAGACCCAGTACTTC	CASSVGGAGETQYF
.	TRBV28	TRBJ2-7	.	TGTGCCAGCAGCGTATACGAGCAGTACTTC	CASSVYEQYF
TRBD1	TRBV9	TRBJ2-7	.	TGTGCCAGCAGCCCATATATAGGGGGCCAAGAGCAGTACTTC	CASSPYIGGQEQYF
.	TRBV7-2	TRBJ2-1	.	TGTGCCAGCAGCCAGATGGCAACTAACAATGAGCAGTTCTTC	CASSQMATNNEQFF
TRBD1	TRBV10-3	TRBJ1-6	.	TGTGCCATCAGTGGGCGGGACAGTAATTCACCCCTCCACTTT	CAISGRDSNSPLHF
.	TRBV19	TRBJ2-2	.	TGTGCCAGTAGTCCAAATAACAGGAACACCGGGGAGCTGTTTTTT	CASSPNNRNTGELFF
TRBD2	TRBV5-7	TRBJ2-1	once	TGTGCCAGCAGCCCGGGGACTAGCGGGAGCAGGGAGCAGTTCTTC	CASSPGTSGSREQFF
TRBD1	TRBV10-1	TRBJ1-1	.	TGCGCCAGCTCGGAGGGGGCTGCGAACACTGAAGCTTTCTTT	CASSEGAANTEAFF
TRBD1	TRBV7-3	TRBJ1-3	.	TGTGCCAGCAGCTCCACGGACAGGGCGGACACCATATATTTT	CASSSTDRADTIYF
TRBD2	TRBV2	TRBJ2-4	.	TGTGCCAGCAGTGGGCTAGCGGGAGGGTTCCAAAACATTCAGTACTTC	CASSGLAGGFQNIQYF
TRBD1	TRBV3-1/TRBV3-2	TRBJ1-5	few	TGTGCCAGCAGCCAAGAGGGAGGGACAGGGGGCCGTCAGCCCCAGCATTTT	CASSQEGGTGGRQPQHF
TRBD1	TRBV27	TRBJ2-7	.	TGTGCCAGCAGTTGGGACAGTGTCGGCTCCTACGAGCAGTACTTC	CASSWDSVGSYEQYF
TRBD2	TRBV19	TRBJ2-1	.	TGTGCCAGTAGCCCGGGACTAGCGGTCAATGAGCAGTTCTTC	CASSPGLAVNEQFF
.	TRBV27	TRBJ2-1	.	TGTGCCAGCAATTCGGGGAGCTCCTACAATGAGCAGTTCTTC	CASNSGSSYNEQFF
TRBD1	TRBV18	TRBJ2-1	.	TGTGCCAGCTCCTGGACAGGGGGCTCCTACAATGAGCAGTTCTTC	CASSWTGGSYNEQFF
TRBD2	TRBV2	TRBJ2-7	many	TGTGCCAGCAGTGATGTATTGGCGGGAGGGCCTTACGAGCAGTACTTC	CASSDVLAGGPYEQYF
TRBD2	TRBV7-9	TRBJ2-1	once	TGTGCCAGCAGCACCCGGGGGGGCCCATACAATGAGCAGTTCTTC	CASSTRGGPYNEQFF
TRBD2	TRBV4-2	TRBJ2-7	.	TGTGCCAGCAGCCAGACAGGACTAGCGGGGGGCACCTACGAGCAGTACTTC	CASSQTGLAGGTYEQYF
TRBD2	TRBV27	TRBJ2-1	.	TGTGCCAGCAGCCCAGGCTTTGGTAGCGGGGGGGGGAGCTCCTACAATGAGCAGTTCTTC	CASSPGFGSGGGSSYNEQFF
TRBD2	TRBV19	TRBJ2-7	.	TGTGCCAGTAGTCCCACTGGGCGGGGGGGAACCTACGAGCAGTACTTC	CASSPTGRGGTYEQYF
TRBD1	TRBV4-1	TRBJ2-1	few	TGCGCCAGCAGCCAAGTAGGACAGGTCAATGAGCAGTTCTTC	CASSQVGQVNEQFF
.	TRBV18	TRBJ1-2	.	TGTGCCAGCTCACCGGGGACAATCCGGCTTTCATTGGGAGGCTACACCTTC	CASSPGTIRLSLGGYTF
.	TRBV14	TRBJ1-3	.	TGTGCCAGCAGCCAAGATGGCGAGCGCTCTGGAAACACCATATATTTT	CASSQDGERSGNTIYF
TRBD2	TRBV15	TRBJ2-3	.	TGTGCCACCAGCATAGGCGGGGGAGGCACAGATACGCAGTATTTT	CATSIGGGGTDTQYF
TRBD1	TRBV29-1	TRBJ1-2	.	TGCAGCGTCGGGACAGGTACGACTAACTATGGCTACACCTTC	CSVGTGTTNYGYTF
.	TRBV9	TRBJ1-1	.	TGTGCCAGCAGCGTAATACAGGGCACTGAAGCTTTCTTT	CASSVIQGTEAFF
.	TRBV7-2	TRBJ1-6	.	TGTGCCAGCAGCTTGGGCTTCCCACCCCTCCACTTT	CASSLGFPPLHF
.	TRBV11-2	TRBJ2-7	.	TGTGCCAGCAGCTACGACAGAGTGGGTTACGAGCAGTACTTC	CASSYDRVGYEQYF
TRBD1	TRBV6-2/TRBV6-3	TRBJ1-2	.	TGTGCCAGCAGTTCCCAGGGGGCCTGGGGCTACACCTTC	CASSSQGAWGYTF
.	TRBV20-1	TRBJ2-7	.	TGCAGTGCAAATACAGCCTACGAGCAGTACTTC	CSANTAYEQYF
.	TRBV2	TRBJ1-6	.	TGTGCCAGCAGTGCCAATAATTCACCCCTCCACTTT	CASSANNSPLHF
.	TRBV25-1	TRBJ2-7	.	TGTGCCAGCACGAACGGCGGGGCCGACGAGCAGTACTTC	CASTNGGADEQYF
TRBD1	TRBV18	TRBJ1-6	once	TGTGCCAGCAGAGAGACAGGGCAGAATTCACCCCTCCACTTT	CASRETGQNSPLHF